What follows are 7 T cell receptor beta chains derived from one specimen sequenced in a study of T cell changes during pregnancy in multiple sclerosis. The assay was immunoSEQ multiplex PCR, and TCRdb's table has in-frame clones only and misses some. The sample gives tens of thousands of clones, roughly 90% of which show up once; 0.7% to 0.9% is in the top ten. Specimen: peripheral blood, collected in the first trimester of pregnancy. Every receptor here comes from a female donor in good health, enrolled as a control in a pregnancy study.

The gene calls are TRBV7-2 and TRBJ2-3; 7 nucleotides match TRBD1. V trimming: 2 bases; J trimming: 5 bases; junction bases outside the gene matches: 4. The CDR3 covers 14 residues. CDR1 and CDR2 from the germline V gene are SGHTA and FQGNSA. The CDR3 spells CASSLTQGIDTQYF. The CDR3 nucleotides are TGTGCCAGCAGCTTAACACAGGGGATAGATACGCAGTATTTT.

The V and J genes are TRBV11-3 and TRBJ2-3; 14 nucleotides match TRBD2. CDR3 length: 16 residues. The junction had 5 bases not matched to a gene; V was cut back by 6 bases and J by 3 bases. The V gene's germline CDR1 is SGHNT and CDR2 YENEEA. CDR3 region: CASSMGTSGRTDTQYF. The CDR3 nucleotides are TGTGCCAGCAGTATGGGGACTAGCGGGAGAACAGATACGCAGTATTTT.

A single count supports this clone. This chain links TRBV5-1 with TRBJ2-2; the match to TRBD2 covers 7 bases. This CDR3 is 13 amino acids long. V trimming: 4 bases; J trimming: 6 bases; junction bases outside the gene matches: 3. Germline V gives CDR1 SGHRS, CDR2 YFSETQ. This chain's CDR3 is CASSRTSPGELFF. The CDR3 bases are TGCGCCAGCAGCAGGACTAGTCCCGGGGAGCTGTTTTTT.

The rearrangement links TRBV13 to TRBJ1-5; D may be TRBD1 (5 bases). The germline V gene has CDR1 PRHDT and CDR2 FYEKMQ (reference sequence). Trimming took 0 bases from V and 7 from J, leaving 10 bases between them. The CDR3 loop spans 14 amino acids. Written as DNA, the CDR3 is TGTGCCAGCAGCTTAGGCCTGGGGCGGCAGCCCCAGCATTTT. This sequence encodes CASSLGLGRQPQHF.

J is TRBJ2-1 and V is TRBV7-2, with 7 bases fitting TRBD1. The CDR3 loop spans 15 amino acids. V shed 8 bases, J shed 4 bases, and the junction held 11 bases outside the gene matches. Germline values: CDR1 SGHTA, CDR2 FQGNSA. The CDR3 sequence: CASLTYPGQYNEQFF. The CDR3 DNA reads TGTGCCAGCCTTACCTATCCGGGACAGTACAATGAGCAGTTCTTC.

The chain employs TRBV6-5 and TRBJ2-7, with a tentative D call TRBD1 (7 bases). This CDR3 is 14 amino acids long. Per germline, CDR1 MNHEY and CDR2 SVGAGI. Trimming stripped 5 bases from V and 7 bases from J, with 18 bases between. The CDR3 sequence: CASSPGGSYVEQYF. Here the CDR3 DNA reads TGTGCCAGCAGTCCAGGGGGGTCCTACGTGGAGCAGTACTTC.

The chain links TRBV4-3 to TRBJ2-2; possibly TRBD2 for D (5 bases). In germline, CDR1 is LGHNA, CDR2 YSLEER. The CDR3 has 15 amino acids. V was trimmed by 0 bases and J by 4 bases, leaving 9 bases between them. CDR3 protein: CASSQDRRSTGELFF. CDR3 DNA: TGCGCCAGCAGCCAAGATAGGAGGTCCACCGGGGAGCTGTTTTTT.